This T cell receptor beta chain was recorded in a study of cytomegalovirus exposure and HLA in healthy donors. Overall study results and limits: Presence/absence analysis assumed near-uniform sequencing depth across donors.

Details on this clone: As yet, its antigen is unknown.

The CDR3 has 11 amino acids. CDR1 and CDR2 from the germline V gene are MNHNY and SVGAGI (reference sequence). V dropped 2 bases and J dropped 9 bases, with 7 bases sitting between them. Vbeta (60) and Jbeta (13) primers were used in the PCR. Generated by immunoSEQ multiplex PCR, the TCRdb table keeps only in-frame clones and is missing some. The sample includes about 160,000 clones, approximately 82% of them seen just once. This TCR came from a male donor in good health and CMV-seropositive. Sequencing used PBMCs. The chain combines TRBV6-6 with TRBJ1-2; D not certain. This chain's CDR3 is CASSYALRYTF. DNA of the CDR3: TGTGCCAGCAGTTACGCACTACGCTACACCTTC.